The subject of this entry is one T cell receptor beta chain. The source of the sample is a study of blood T cell repertoires in COVID-19. In germline, CDR1 is SEHNR, CDR2 FQNEAQ (reference sequence). The CDR3 sequence is 17 residues long. With V trimmed by 3 bases and J by 3 bases, 8 bases remained unmatched. TCRdb keeps only in-frame clones here, not all; method: immunoSEQ multiplex PCR. Of roughly 410,000 clones in the sample, about 90% were seen once. Seattle-derived patients entered the study during active infection and were followed longitudinally. The specimen was peripheral blood. The source of this sequence is a woman aged 60-75 years with COVID-19, enrolled during active disease. The chain couples TRBV7-9 to TRBJ2-5, with 12 bases fitting TRBD1. The CDR3, as DNA: TGTGCCAGCAGCTTCTTCCCTGGGACAGGGGGCGAAGAGACCCAGTACTTC. Translated, it gives CASSFFPGTGGEETQYF.